A single sample is the source of the 2 T cell receptor beta chains below, sequenced in a study of blood T cell repertoires in COVID-19. Sequencing used immunoSEQ multiplex PCR; TCRdb keeps in-frame clones, though not all of them. The table has 200,000 to 250,000 clones, approximately 90% seen once. Sequenced sample: peripheral blood. All receptors derive from a man aged 25-45 years with COVID-19, enrolled during active disease.

The chain links TRBV27 to TRBJ1-6; tentative D call: TRBD1 (6 bases). CDR3 length: 16 amino acids. Germline CDR1 reads MNHEY; CDR2 reads SMNVEV (reference sequence). The germline V and J ends were trimmed by 3 bases and 7 bases, with 16 bases remaining between them. The CDR3 coding sequence is TGTGCCAGCAGTTTCCGACTGGACAGAGTCAATTCACCCCTCCACTTT. Translated, it gives CASSFRLDRVNSPLHF.

The V and J genes are TRBV30 and TRBJ2-5, with a possible D match to TRBD1 (6 bases). V was clipped by 5 bases and J by 0 bases, with 7 bases between them. This CDR3 spans 12 amino acids. Germline CDR1 is GTSNPN and CDR2 is SVGIG (reference sequence). The CDR3: CAWDRNQETQYF. CDR3 nucleotide sequence: TGTGCCTGGGACAGGAACCAAGAGACCCAGTACTTC.